Included here is one TCR beta chain sequence, with context. This clone's antigen is unknown. Per-base quality was not reported, and no clone a single base away is much larger than it. Library preparation employed the immunoSEQ multiplex PCR assay. For the multiplex PCR, a mixture combining 60 forward primers for TCR Vbeta segments and 13 reverse primers for TCR Jbeta segments was used. Amplification of the CDR3 region of rearranged TCR beta genes was performed with a multiplex PCR assay on genomic DNA. The amplified TCR beta libraries were sequenced on the Illumina HiSeq System as 87-base-pair reads. For the original study's pipeline: A later analysis tallied about 77 million unique TCR beta chains across the 666 repertoires, and approximately 12 million of those chains were shared by two or more donors. Raw reads were error-corrected and collapsed into unique sequences by a nearest-neighbor algorithm in which closely related sequences were merged to remove PCR and sequencing errors. Alignment of CDR3 sequences to IMGT reference sequences was used to assign V, D and J gene segments. For a sequence to be retained, at least a six-nucleotide match to both a V gene segment and a J gene segment was required. Rearrangements were called productive when the CDR3 lacked stop codons and stayed in frame with V and J; all others were non-productive. Following IMGT convention, CDR3 was defined as the stretch from the second conserved V-encoded cysteine to the conserved J-encoded phenylalanine. In an earlier analysis of around 570 of the donors, sequences lacking an unambiguous match to a single V gene segment were excluded. An earlier analysis of over 450 of the donors classified V segments as functional when productive rearrangements were above 56.7% and as segregating when the standard deviation between donors was above 5%. A statistical classification framework was developed to diagnose cytomegalovirus status using the catalog of TCR beta chain sequences. V and J gene assignment, in a later analysis, came from comparing TCR nucleotide sequences with IMGT/GENE-DB human TR gene sequences. Using the TCRdist pipeline, a later analysis assigned CDR3 sequences along with most-parsimonious VDJ recombination scenarios. In a later analysis, each TCR beta chain was defined by its CDR3 amino acid sequence together with its V-gene family, and reads without a unique V-gene family were excluded. A later analysis removed nearly 600 highly shared, low-generation-probability nucleotide sequences to deal with suspected cross-contamination and a sequencing artifact. For each public chain, a later analysis derived a clonal expansion index from normalized ranks of inferred template counts within each repertoire. Generation probabilities in a later analysis came from a VDJ recombination model fitted to out-of-frame rearrangements, and those results were checked against IGoR. In a later analysis, TCR-TCR, TCR-HLA and TCR-CMV co-occurrence was scored with hypergeometric tests, and a repertoire-size bias correction was applied to TCR pairs. False discovery rates were estimated in a later analysis by permuting HLA or CMV assignments 20 times. In a later analysis, co-occurring TCRs were grouped using DBSCAN, with TCRdist sequence similarity added in when clustering inside HLA-allele-positive subsets. For co-occurrence clustering, repertoires with fewer than 30,000 or more than 120,000 public chains were excluded, along with a handful of repertoires with anomalous nucleotide sharing. TCRdb stores this immuneACCESS table with in-frame sequences only. Part of the clones is absent; in the studies checked, under half of the shortfall reflects unresolved V genes, and no reason is known for the rest. V and J calls and clone size are as listed in that table; D and trimming were resolved from the DNA. The sample table holds 90,000 to 130,000 clones, of which over 65% were seen once. The ten largest make up over 10% of the sample.

This sample was included in a study of cytomegalovirus exposure and HLA in healthy donors (dated by TCRdb to the late 2010s). Some background on the complete study: An earlier analysis of more than 550 of the donors reported approximately 260 Gb of sequence data and around 100 million unique TCR beta sequences obtained from around 180 million T cells. Roughly 300 gigabases of sequencing data and approximately 85 million unique TCR sequences were included in an early release covering around 650 HLA-typed donors. Among the 398 genotyped donors, about 85% belonged to the genetic ancestry cluster associated with self-reported Caucasian donors. The study aimed to test whether signatures of past pathogen exposure could be identified by cataloging public T cell receptors. The study used immunosequencing to profile the T cell repertoires of 666 subjects and linked those repertoires to cytomegalovirus serostatus. In addition to the first cohort of roughly 700 subjects, a separate validation cohort of 100 to 150 different subjects was used. To predict cytomegalovirus infection status, the study combined high-throughput TCR immunosequencing, statistical association of individual TCRs with disease status, and machine learning. To study patterns of TCR occurrence, a later analysis re-analyzed previously published TCR beta repertoires from 550 to 800 donors and added high-resolution HLA genotyping. Rather than using new phenotypic data, the later analysis identified candidate immune exposures from TCR beta sequences and from how often those sequences occurred across donors. In an earlier analysis of roughly 600 of the donors, high-throughput TCR beta sequencing was used to judge whether each TCR beta V gene segment behaved as functional or pseudogenic. Alongside the repertoire data, information on donor age, sex, ethnicity and CMV serostatus was compiled. In a later genetic analysis, genome-wide SNP genotypes for about 65% of the roughly 670 donors were used, and that subset was treated as a discovery cohort. Every repertoire in the discovery cohort had been generated on one and the same sequencing platform. HLA typing covered class I and class II loci at four-digit resolution. The number of donors typed differed by locus, with roughly 629-640 for A, B, C, DRB1 and DQB1, approximately 500 for DQA1, 600 to 610 for DPA1, and 400 to 490 for DPB1. Four to six DR-DQ haplotypes were handled as single units for association and clustering because linkage in the cohort was strong. Across some 400 genotyped donors of the cohort, an average of approximately 240,000 unique TCR beta nucleotide sequences per donor were sequenced, and approximately 19% of those sequences were non-productive. Paper-wide results and their limitations: Fewer than 20 rarely observed V segments, including chromosome 9 orphons, were excluded from the earlier analysis of approximately 600 of the donors because counts were too low. In an earlier analysis of some 540 of the donors, most TCR beta V segments appeared in productive rearrangements about 87% or about 30% of the time, broadly matching IMGT annotations. A later analysis associated 15,000 to 20,000 TCR beta sequences with specific HLA alleles at a false discovery rate of 0.05. In both the original and validation cohorts, the classifier was reported to diagnose cytomegalovirus status with high specificity and sensitivity. Because HLA typing was unavailable for some donors at each locus, only the typed subset was used in association tests. In a later analysis, several top co-occurrence clusters were reported to appear linked to parvovirus B19, influenza, CMV and Epstein-Barr virus. It was suggested by the authors that the approach could potentially be generalized to other disease states and immunological phenotypes. Linkage disequilibrium might explain the correlated functional status among segregating V segments, but an unknown experimental factor could not be excluded. The only immune exposure information available for the cohort was CMV serostatus. While some public TCRs were present in many individuals, most TCR sequences turned up only very rarely across donors. In the study, around 160 TCR beta chains were listed as associated with cytomegalovirus. According to a later genetic analysis, donors in an Asian-associated ancestry cluster had fewer N-insertions in productive TCRs than the approximately 710-donor mean. A later analysis found that HLA-associated TCR beta chains were more clonally expanded and had lower generation probabilities than equally common non-associated chains. In a later analysis, most CMV-associated TCR beta chains were found to appear HLA-restricted, with HLA associations seemingly driven largely by CMV exposure. The cohort was sequenced for TCR beta chains only, and without alpha or paired-chain data the features that could be detected were limited. A further reported finding was that TCR beta sequences accurately predicted the HLA-A and HLA-B alleles for most subjects in the first cohort. Assigning TCR associations to individual alleles was difficult when HLA alleles, especially DR and DQ, strongly co-occurred. Roughly uniform sequencing depth across donors was assumed in presence/absence analyses, although this assumption may not hold. In a later analysis, the rate of TCR association differed among HLA loci, with DRB1 alleles having the most associated TCRs and HLA-C alleles having the fewest. In a later genetic analysis, a missense DCLRE1C variant was associated with V-gene and J-gene trimming of TCR beta chains, and the association was replicated in an independent cohort. A group of highly shared sequence variants was considered likely to be a technical artifact of the sequencing pipeline. In vitro tests confirmed that a few of the cytomegalovirus-associated TCR beta chains recognize cytomegalovirus antigens. Some IMGT-functional V segments, including TRBV6-2 and TRBV6-3, could not be told apart with the 87-base-pair reads, so those segments were excluded.

The cohort comprised some 680 healthy bone marrow donors. At the time of sampling, every cohort member was nominally healthy, though immune exposures that went unrecorded were likely present. The donor was CMV seropositive and was included in the group of almost 300 seropositive cohort members. Each donor provided a peripheral blood sample, and peripheral blood mononuclear cells were used for TCR beta sequencing. Genomic DNA extraction from the blood cell samples was performed with the Qiagen DNeasy Blood Extraction Kit. CDR1 ENHRY and CDR2 SYGVKD are derived from the germline V gene. Unmatched junction bases come to 12, with V trimmed by 2 bases and J by 7 bases. Counted from cysteine to phenylalanine, this CDR3 has 16 amino acids. The retained sequence is limited to the CDR3, 48 bases, with the frame set at the first base.

Sequenced sample: PBMCs. This clonotype was obtained from a man younger than 45 in good health and CMV-seropositive. The sequence joins TRBV10-3 to TRBJ1-2; TRBD1 lines up with 8 middle nucleotides. For the CDR3, the sequence is CAISEQGGTGAIGYTF. The nucleotide sequence reads TGTGCCATCAGTGAGCAGGGCGGGACAGGCGCCATTGGCTACACCTTC.